Each of the 20 T cell receptor beta chains below was sequenced from the same sample in a study of blood T cell repertoires in COVID-19. Sequencing used immunoSEQ multiplex PCR; TCRdb keeps in-frame clones, though not all of them. The data hold under 400,000 clones, with 90% observed a single time. The specimen was peripheral blood. These receptors came from a man between 18 and 29 years old with active or convalescent COVID-19.

The CDR3 sequence: CASSQRHTRDTQYF. The CDR3, as DNA: TGCGCCAGCAGTCAGAGGCACACTAGGGATACGCAGTATTTT. The V gene is TRBV23-1, the J gene TRBJ2-3, with D possibly being TRBD2 (5 bases). TRBV23-1 falls under the ORF class, with uncertain function. The CDR3 extends over 14 amino acids. Trimming shortened V by 3 bases and J by 6 bases, and 13 bases separated the two germline ends.

The chain combines TRBV27 with TRBJ2-7; 8 nucleotides agree with TRBD2. The trim removed 5 bases at V and 0 bases at J, leaving 6 bases unmatched. The CDR3 loop spans 15 amino acids. Germline CDR1 is MNHEY and CDR2 is SMNVEV (reference sequence). CDR3 in amino acids: CASSSLAGSSYEQYF. The CDR3 nucleotides are TGTGCCAGCAGTAGCCTAGCGGGTAGCTCCTACGAGCAGTACTTC.

The rearrangement uses TRBV12-3 or TRBV12-4 and TRBJ1-2; D uncertain. V shed 3 bases and J shed 5 bases, with 7 bases lying between them. The CDR3 runs to 12 residues. The CDR3 DNA sequence: TGTGCCAGCAGTTTCAGTTTTTATGGCTACACCTTC. It specifies CASSFSFYGYTF.

The rearrangement links TRBV24-1 to TRBJ1-2; D uncertain. Per germline, CDR1 KGHDR and CDR2 SFDVKD. This CDR3 is built from 14 residues. V was clipped by 0 bases and J by 0 bases, with 4 bases between them. CDR3 loop: CATSDLSANYGYTF. The CDR3 DNA sequence: TGTGCCACCAGTGATTTGTCGGCTAACTATGGCTACACCTTC.

The chain couples TRBV18 to TRBJ1-2; TRBD1 agrees at 8 bases. CDR1 is KGHSH and CDR2 is LQKENI in the germline V gene. This CDR3 has 16 residues. V shed 2 bases and J 4 bases; nucleotides not matched to a gene: 9. CDR3 region: CASSPDQGAVVYGYTF. As DNA, the CDR3 is TGTGCCAGCTCACCAGATCAGGGGGCGGTTGTCTATGGCTACACCTTC.

The chain is built from TRBV15 and TRBJ1-4; no clear D. V lost 1 base to trimming and J lost 5 bases, with 14 bases between them. Germline values: CDR1 LNHNV, CDR2 YYDKDF (reference sequence). This CDR3 spans 16 amino acids. CDR3 nucleotide sequence: TGTGCCACCAGCAGAGTCCTCCTTGTTAGAAATGAAAAACTGTTTTTT. Encoded protein: CATSRVLLVRNEKLFF. The full variable domain, in which reference TRBV15 and TRBJ1-4 provide the parts outside the CDR3, is DAMVIQNPRYQVTQFGKPVTLSCSQTLNHNVMYWYQQKSSQAPKLLFHYYDKDFNNEADTPDNFQSRRPNTSFCFLDIRSPGLGDTAMYLCATSRVLLVRNEKLFFGSGTQLSVL.

V and J are TRBV5-6 and TRBJ2-7; perhaps TRBD2 as D (5 bases). In germline, CDR1 is SGHDT, CDR2 YYEEEE. This CDR3 has 14 residues. V lost 4 bases to trimming and J lost 7 bases, with 18 bases between them. For the CDR3, the DNA is TGTGCCAGCAGCCCGGGATACCAGCGAAGGGAGCAGTACTTC. Its translation: CASSPGYQRREQYF.

V usage is TRBV19 and J usage is TRBJ1-5; weak D call: TRBD1 (5 bases). CDR3 length: 15 amino acids. V was shortened by 3 bases and J by 5 bases, with 14 bases between the two germline ends. Germline V gives CDR1 LNHDA, CDR2 SQIVND (reference sequence). The CDR3 reads CASSIWGVDDQPQHF. As DNA, the CDR3 is TGTGCCAGTAGTATTTGGGGGGTAGACGATCAGCCCCAGCATTTT.

The chain combines TRBV27 with TRBJ1-1; TRBD1 matches 10 bases. The CDR3 totals 15 residues. The V gene end was trimmed by 5 bases and the J gene end by 0 bases; junction bases not matched to a gene: 3. CDR1 MNHEY and CDR2 SMNVEV come from the germline V gene (reference sequence). The CDR3 DNA follows: TGTGCCAGCAGTCGACAGGGGGCAATGAACACTGAAGCTTTCTTT. This sequence encodes CASSRQGAMNTEAFF.

The rearrangement uses TRBV7-2 and TRBJ1-6, with D unclear. Looked up from germline, CDR1 is SGHTA and CDR2 is FQGNSA. Trimming left V 4 bases short and J 1 base short, with 8 bases between. The CDR3 has 15 residues. CDR3 in amino acids: CASSSTLSYNSPLHF. The CDR3 coding sequence is TGTGCCAGCAGCTCGACACTTTCCTATAATTCACCCCTCCACTTT.

The DNA of the CDR3 is TGTGCCAGCAGTGAATCACAGGTCAATCAGCCCCAGCATTTT. Its translation: CASSESQVNQPQHF. This chain uses TRBV2 with TRBJ1-5, with TRBD1 as a possible D gene (5 bases). The germline gives CDR1 SNHLY, CDR2 FYNNEI. This CDR3 has 14 residues. V was clipped by 2 bases and J by 3 bases, with 8 bases between them.

The CDR3 DNA reads TGTGCCACCAGTGATTCGAGAGTCTGGCAGCCCCAGCATTTT. This codes for CATSDSRVWQPQHF. The chain links TRBV24-1 to TRBJ1-5, with no clear D. The germline V and J ends were trimmed by 2 bases and 7 bases, with 11 bases remaining between them. Germline CDR1 and CDR2: KGHDR and SFDVKD. The CDR3 runs to 14 residues.

The chain couples TRBV6-5 to TRBJ2-2, with TRBD2 matching over 9 bases. The CDR3 loop spans 15 amino acids. V shed 7 bases and J 5 bases; nucleotides not matched to a gene: 8. Germline V gene lookup returns CDR1 MNHEY and CDR2 SVGAGI. DNA for the CDR3: TGTGCCAGCATTAGGGGGCTAGCGGGGACCGGGGAGCTGTTTTTT. Translation: CASIRGLAGTGELFF.

The chain employs TRBV5-5 and TRBJ2-7; tentatively, D is TRBD1 (5 bases). This CDR3 region has 14 residues. V lost 0 bases and J 5 bases, leaving 12 bases between the germline ends. Germline lookup yields CDR1 SGHKS and CDR2 YYEKEE (reference sequence). The CDR3 region has the DNA TGTGCCAGCAGCTTGGTAGGACAAAGGAACGAGCAGTACTTC. This gives the protein CASSLVGQRNEQYF.

The chain joins TRBV9 to TRBJ2-1; the D is unclear. CDR1 and CDR2 (germline): SGDLS, YYNGEE. V dropped 0 bases and J dropped 6 bases, with 7 bases sitting between them. CDR3 length equals 13 residues. CDR3 in DNA: TGTGCCAGCAGCGTAGGGCGGATCAATGAGCAGTTCTTC. Its protein is CASSVGRINEQFF.

This sequence joins TRBV5-1 and TRBJ1-4; 7 nucleotides line up with TRBD1. The CDR3 totals 16 residues. In germline, CDR1 is SGHRS, CDR2 YFSETQ. J was trimmed by 2 bases and V by 2 bases; bases with no gene match: 6. In nucleotides, the CDR3 is TGCGCCAGCAGCTTTGGGTCGACAGGGACTAATGAAAAACTGTTTTTT. It is translated as CASSFGSTGTNEKLFF. Together with reference TRBV5-1 and TRBJ1-4, the CDR3 gives the full variable domain: KAGVTQTPRYLIKTRGQQVTLSCSPISGHRSVSWYQQTPGQGLQFLFEYFSETQRNKGNFPGRFSGRQFSNSRSEMNVSTLELGDSALYLCASSFGSTGTNEKLFFGSGTQLSVL.

This clone has a single count. This chain joins TRBV6-5 and TRBJ2-2; maybe TRBD2 (7 bases). V lost 7 bases and J lost 6, with 15 bases in between. This CDR3 is built from 14 residues. CDR1 MNHEY and CDR2 SVGAGI come from the germline V gene. The CDR3 loop reads CASTRGAGAGELFF. The CDR3 region has the DNA TGTGCCAGCACTCGGGGGGCTGGGGCCGGGGAGCTGTTTTTT.

This chain links TRBV7-9 with TRBJ2-7; D ambiguous. CDR1 is SEHNR and CDR2 is FQNEAQ in the germline V gene (reference sequence). V was clipped by 1 base and J by 0 bases, with 4 bases between them. The CDR3 runs 13 residues. The CDR3 bases are TGTGCCAGCAGCTTAGTCAACTCCTACGAGCAGTACTTC. Translated: CASSLVNSYEQYF.

The chain has TRBV5-1 and TRBJ2-3; 8 bases are a match to TRBD2. The V gene's germline CDR1 is SGHRS and CDR2 YFSETQ. The junction had 10 bases not matched to a gene; V was cut back by 4 bases and J by 0 bases. The CDR3 is 17 amino acids. DNA of the CDR3: TGCGCCAGCAGCCCCCGGAGTAGCGGGATAAGCACAGATACGCAGTATTTT. Translated: CASSPRSSGISTDTQYF.

The V gene is TRBV5-6, the J gene TRBJ2-2, with D perhaps TRBD1 (6 bases). There are 13 residues in the CDR3. The germline CDR1 and CDR2 sequences are SGHDT and YYEEEE. V gave up 4 bases and J gave up 8 bases, with 12 bases separating them. CDR3 protein: CASSQGTFGELFF. The CDR3 DNA is TGTGCCAGCAGCCAAGGGACATTTGGGGAGCTGTTTTTT.